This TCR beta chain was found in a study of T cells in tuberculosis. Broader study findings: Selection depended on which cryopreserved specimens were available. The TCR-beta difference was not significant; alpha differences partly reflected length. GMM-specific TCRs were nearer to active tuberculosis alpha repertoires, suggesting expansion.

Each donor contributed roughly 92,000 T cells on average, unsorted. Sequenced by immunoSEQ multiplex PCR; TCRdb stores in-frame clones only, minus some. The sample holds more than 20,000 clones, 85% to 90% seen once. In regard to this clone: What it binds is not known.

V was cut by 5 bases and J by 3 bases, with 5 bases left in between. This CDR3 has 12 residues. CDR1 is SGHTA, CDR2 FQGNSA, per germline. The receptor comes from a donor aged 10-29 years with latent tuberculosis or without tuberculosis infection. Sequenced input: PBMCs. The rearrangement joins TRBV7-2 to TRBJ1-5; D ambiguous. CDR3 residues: CASSRDNQPQHF. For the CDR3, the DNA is TGTGCCAGCAGCCGAGACAATCAGCCCCAGCATTTT.